This passage covers 9 T cell receptor beta chains from one sample sequenced in a study of T cell repertoires in cytomegalovirus infection. Which antigens these TCRs recognize remains unknown. TCRdb analysed the reads with MiXCR anew, one entry per CDR3 protein. The table includes 600,000 to 700,000 distinct CDR3 sequences, 33% detected once. This sample comprised cultured PBMCs, obtained from culture after CMV antigen stimulation. These receptors all come from a human donor in good health (CMV status not recorded). Some clones in this sample may be carry-over from other donors' samples.

The V call is TRBV27, the J call TRBJ2-3, with D tentatively TRBD1 or TRBD2 (5 bases each). The CDR3 has 14 amino acids. Germline lookup yields CDR1 MNHEY and CDR2 SMNVEV (reference sequence). Trimming stripped 7 bases from V and 3 bases from J, with 14 bases between. CDR3 protein: CASTVQGATDTQYF. Here the CDR3 DNA reads TGTGCCAGCACCGTGCAGGGAGCAACAGATACGCAGTATTTT.

J is TRBJ2-7 and V is TRBV20-1, with 7 bases identical to TRBD2. Germline V gene sequence: CDR1 DFQATT, CDR2 SNEGSKA (reference sequence). The trim removed 3 bases at V and 2 bases at J, leaving 10 bases unmatched. The CDR3 has 15 amino acids. The CDR3 DNA reads as TGCAGTGCTAGGGGTCAGGCGCGGGGGACCTACGAGCAGTACTTC. As protein: CSARGQARGTYEQYF.

The chain uses TRBV2 and TRBJ2-7; D remains unclear. V was clipped by 3 bases and J by 2 bases, with 8 bases between them. In germline, CDR1 is SNHLY, CDR2 FYNNEI. CDR3 length equals 13 residues. The CDR3 bases are TGTGCCAGCAGTGAGCAACAGACCTACGAGCAGTACTTC. Protein product: CASSEQQTYEQYF.

This clonotype turned up a few times. The rearrangement uses TRBV6-2 or TRBV6-3 and TRBJ1-1; D not resolved. The V and J ends lost 5 bases and 4 bases respectively, with 14 bases between them. CDR3 length: 14 residues. CDR1 is MNHEY and CDR2 is SVGEGT in the germline V gene. CDR3 region: CASSIPTLSTEAFF. As DNA, the CDR3 is TGTGCCAGCAGTATCCCCACCCTTAGCACTGAAGCTTTCTTT.

The chain has TRBV5-5 and TRBJ2-7, with 9 bases aligning to TRBD2. Unmatched junction bases numbered 7, after V lost 1 base and J lost 5 bases. Germline CDR1 SGHKS, CDR2 YYEKEE (reference sequence). The CDR3 has 15 residues. The CDR3 nucleotides read TGTGCCAGCAGCTTGCGGGCGGGAGGGCCGCACGAGCAGTACTTC. As protein: CASSLRAGGPHEQYF.

The chain joins TRBV28 to TRBJ2-2, with D possibly matching TRBD1 (6 bases). Germline CDR1 reads MDHEN; CDR2 reads SYDVKM. V lost 0 bases, J lost 4 bases, and 9 bases lay in between. This CDR3 contains 15 residues. CDR3 sequence reads: CASSLWTGRTGELFF. As DNA, the CDR3 is TGTGCCAGCAGTTTATGGACAGGTCGCACCGGGGAGCTGTTTTTT. Together with reference TRBV28 and TRBJ2-2, the CDR3 gives the full variable domain: DVKVTQSSRYLVKRTGEKVFLECVQDMDHENMFWYRQDPGLGLRLIYFSYDVKMKEKGDIPEGYSVSREKKERFSLILESASTNQTSMYLCASSLWTGRTGELFFGEGSRLTVL.

CDR3: CASRQTGSTDTQYF. The CDR3, as DNA: TGTGCCAGTCGCCAGACAGGGAGCACAGATACGCAGTATTTT. The chain uses TRBV19 and TRBJ2-3; 7 bases map to TRBD1. The CDR3 covers 14 residues. The ends lost 8 bases at V and 0 bases at J; junction bases unmatched: 5. The V gene's germline CDR1 is LNHDA and CDR2 SQIVND (reference sequence).

This clonotype was counted only a few times. The genes are TRBV12-3 or TRBV12-4 and TRBJ2-2, with no clear D. Deletions cut 3 bases from V and 1 base from J, with 6 bases between. This CDR3 is 14 amino acids long. The CDR3 DNA sequence: TGTGCCAGCAGTTTGACCATGAACACCGGGGAGCTGTTTTTT. Protein: CASSLTMNTGELFF.

This clonotype was counted a single time. The genes are TRBV5-1 and TRBJ2-3, with 7 bases lining up with TRBD2. The ends lost 4 bases at V and 1 base at J; junction bases unmatched: 9. Germline assignment: CDR1 SGHRS and CDR2 YFSETQ. The CDR3 length is 16 residues. Here the CDR3 DNA reads TGCGCCAGCAGCCCTCCGGGGAGGGATGGCACAGATACGCAGTATTTT. This gives the protein CASSPPGRDGTDTQYF.